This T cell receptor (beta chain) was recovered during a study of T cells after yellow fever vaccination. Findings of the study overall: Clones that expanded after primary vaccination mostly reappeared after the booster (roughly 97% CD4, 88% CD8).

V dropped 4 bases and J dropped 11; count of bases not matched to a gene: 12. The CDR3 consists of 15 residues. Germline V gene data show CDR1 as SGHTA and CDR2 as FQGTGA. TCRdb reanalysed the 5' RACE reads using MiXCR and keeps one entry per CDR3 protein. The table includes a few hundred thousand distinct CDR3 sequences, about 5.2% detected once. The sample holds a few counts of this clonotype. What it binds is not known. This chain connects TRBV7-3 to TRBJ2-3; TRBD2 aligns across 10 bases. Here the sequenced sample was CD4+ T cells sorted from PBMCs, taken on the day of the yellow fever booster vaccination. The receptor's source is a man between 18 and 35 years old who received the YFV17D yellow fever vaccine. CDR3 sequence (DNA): TGTGCCAGCAGCTACAGCGGGGGGGCCGCCTTAGTGCAGTATTTT. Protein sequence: CASSYSGGAALVQYF.